In this sample, the clone carrying this T cell receptor beta chain turned up a few times. This specimen comes from a study of early T cells in non-severe SARS-CoV-2 infection. Study-level background: Alpha and beta chains were unpaired, from unsorted whole-blood bulk RNA.

Individual cDNA molecules received unique molecular identifiers. TCRdb recomputed calls from the 5' RACE reads with MiXCR, one row per CDR3 protein. The table records some 38,000 distinct CDR3 sequences, about 5.5% of them present only once. Trimming took 5 bases from V and 3 from J, leaving 6 bases between them. Germline assignment: CDR1 SQVTM and CDR2 ANQGSEA. The CDR3 extends over 11 amino acids. This clonotype was sampled from an adult who was a healthcare worker with PCR-confirmed SARS-CoV-2 infection or an uninfected control (not recorded which). The sample consisted of whole blood, taken at baseline. The chain employs TRBV29-1 and TRBJ2-3, with D unclear. The CDR3, as DNA: TGCAGCGTTCTGAGGACAGATACGCAGTATTTT. Amino acid sequence: CSVLRTDTQYF.